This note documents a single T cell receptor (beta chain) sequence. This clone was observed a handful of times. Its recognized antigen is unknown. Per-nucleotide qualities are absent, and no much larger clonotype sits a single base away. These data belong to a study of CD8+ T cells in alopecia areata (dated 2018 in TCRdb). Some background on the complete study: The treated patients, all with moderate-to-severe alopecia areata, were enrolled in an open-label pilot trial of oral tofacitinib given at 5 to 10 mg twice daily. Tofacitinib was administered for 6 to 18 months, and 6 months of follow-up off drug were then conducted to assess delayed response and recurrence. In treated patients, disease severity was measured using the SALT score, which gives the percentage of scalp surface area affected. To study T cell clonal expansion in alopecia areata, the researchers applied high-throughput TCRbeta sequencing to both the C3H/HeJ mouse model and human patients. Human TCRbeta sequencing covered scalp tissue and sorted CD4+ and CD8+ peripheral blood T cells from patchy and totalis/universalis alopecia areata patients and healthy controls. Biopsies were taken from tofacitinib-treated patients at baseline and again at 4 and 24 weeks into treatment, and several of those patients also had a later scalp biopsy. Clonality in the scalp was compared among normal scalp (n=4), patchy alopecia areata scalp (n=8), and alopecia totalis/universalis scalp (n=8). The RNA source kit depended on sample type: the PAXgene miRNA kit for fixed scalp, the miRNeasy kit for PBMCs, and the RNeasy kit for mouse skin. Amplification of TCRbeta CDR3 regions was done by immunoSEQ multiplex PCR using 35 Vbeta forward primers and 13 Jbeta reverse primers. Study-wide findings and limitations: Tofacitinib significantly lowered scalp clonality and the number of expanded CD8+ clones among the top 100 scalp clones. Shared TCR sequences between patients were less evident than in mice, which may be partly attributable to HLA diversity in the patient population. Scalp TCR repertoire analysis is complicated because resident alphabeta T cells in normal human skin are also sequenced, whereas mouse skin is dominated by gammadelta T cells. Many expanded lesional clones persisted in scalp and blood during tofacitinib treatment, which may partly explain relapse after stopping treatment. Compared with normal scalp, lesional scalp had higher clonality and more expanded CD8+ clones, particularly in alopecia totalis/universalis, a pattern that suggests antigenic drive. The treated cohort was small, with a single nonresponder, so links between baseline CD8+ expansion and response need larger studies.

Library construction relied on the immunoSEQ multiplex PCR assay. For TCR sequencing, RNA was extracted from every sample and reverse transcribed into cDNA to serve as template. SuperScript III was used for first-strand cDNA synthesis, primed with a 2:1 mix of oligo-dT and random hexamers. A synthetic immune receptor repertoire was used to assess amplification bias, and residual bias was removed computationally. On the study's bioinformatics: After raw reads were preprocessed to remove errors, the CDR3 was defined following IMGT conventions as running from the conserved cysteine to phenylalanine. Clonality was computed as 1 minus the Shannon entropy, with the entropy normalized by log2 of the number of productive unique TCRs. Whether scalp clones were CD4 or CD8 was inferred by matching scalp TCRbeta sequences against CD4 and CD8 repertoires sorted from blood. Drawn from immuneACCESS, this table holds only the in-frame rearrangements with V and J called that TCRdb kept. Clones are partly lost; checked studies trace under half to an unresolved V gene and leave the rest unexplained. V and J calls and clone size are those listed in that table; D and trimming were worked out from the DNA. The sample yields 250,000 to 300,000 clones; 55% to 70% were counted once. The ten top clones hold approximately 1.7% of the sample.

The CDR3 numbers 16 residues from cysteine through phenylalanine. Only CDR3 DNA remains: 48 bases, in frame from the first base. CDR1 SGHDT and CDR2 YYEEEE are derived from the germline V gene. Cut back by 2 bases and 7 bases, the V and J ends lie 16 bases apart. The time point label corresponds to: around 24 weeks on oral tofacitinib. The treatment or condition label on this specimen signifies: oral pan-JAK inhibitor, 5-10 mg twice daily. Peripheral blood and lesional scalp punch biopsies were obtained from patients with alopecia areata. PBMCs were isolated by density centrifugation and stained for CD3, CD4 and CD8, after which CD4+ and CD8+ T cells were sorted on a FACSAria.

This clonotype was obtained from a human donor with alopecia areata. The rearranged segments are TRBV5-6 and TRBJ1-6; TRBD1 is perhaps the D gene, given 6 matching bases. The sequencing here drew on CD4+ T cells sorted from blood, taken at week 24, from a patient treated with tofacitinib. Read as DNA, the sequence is TGTGCCAGCAGCTTCTGGCGGGGGCCACGCAATTCACCCCTCCACTTT. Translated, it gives CASSFWRGPRNSPLHF.